These T cell receptor beta chains were read from a single sample in a study of response to subunit inactivated influenza vaccine. TCRdb called the RT-PCR reads again in MiXCR, with one record for every CDR3 protein. The repertoire holds 500,000 to 650,000 distinct CDR3 sequences, 7.6% seen once, with approximately 13% in the top ten. The sequences come from PBMCs from blood, collected about 24 months after vaccination. The source of these receptors is a man aged 50-75 years who received an inactivated influenza vaccine. CDR3s include the opening cysteine and the closing phenylalanine or tryptophan. A D gene is named only where the DNA matches it firmly. The size field is filled for only some rows; it gives once, few, many or a size class.

CDR3 protein | CDR3 DNA | J gene | D gene | V gene | clone size
CASSLGEGAKNIQYF | TGTGCCAGCAGCTTAGGGGAGGGGGCGAAAAACATTCAGTACTTC | TRBJ2-4 | . | TRBV7-9 | .
CASSPLGVGETQYF | TGTGCCAGCAGTCCTCTGGGAGTAGGAGAGACCCAGTACTTC | TRBJ2-5 | . | TRBV11-2 | many
CATTGQGNYGYTF | TGTGCCACCACTGGACAGGGGAACTATGGCTACACCTTC | TRBJ1-2 | TRBD1 | TRBV2 | .
CASSPGGSSNQPQHF | TGTGCCAGCAGCCCAGGGGGATCGAGCAATCAGCCCCAGCATTTT | TRBJ1-5 | TRBD1 | TRBV12-3/TRBV12-4 | .
CASSLRRGARTQYF | TGTGCCAGCAGCTTAAGGCGGGGGGCCCGTACGCAGTATTTT | TRBJ2-3 | TRBD2 | TRBV13 | many
CASSAPVGSGSWVTQYF | TGTGCCAGCAGCGCCCCGGTAGGGAGCGGGAGTTGGGTTACGCAGTATTTT | TRBJ2-3 | TRBD2 | TRBV28 | .
CASSNRFGGRETQYF | TGTGCCAGCAGCAACAGGTTCGGGGGGAGAGAGACCCAGTACTTC | TRBJ2-5 | TRBD2 | TRBV4-2 | few
CASRKGTSTGELFF | TGCGCCAGCAGGAAAGGGACTTCCACCGGGGAGCTGTTTTTT | TRBJ2-2 | . | TRBV10-1 | few
CASRWDNLMFF | TGTGCCAGCAGATGGGACAATCTAATGTTCTTC | TRBJ2-1 | . | TRBV2 | .
CASSMGQSTDTQYF | TGTGCCAGTAGTATGGGACAGAGCACAGATACGCAGTATTTT | TRBJ2-3 | TRBD1 | TRBV19 | many
CSARSGLAGGKETQYF | TGCAGTGCTAGGAGCGGACTAGCGGGGGGAAAAGAGACCCAGTACTTC | TRBJ2-5 | TRBD2 | TRBV20-1 | many
CASSSNRVEAFF | TGTGCCAGCAGCTCCAACAGGGTTGAAGCTTTCTTT | TRBJ1-1 | . | TRBV7-9 | .
CASKPGYNSPLHF | TGCGCCAGCAAACCGGGGTATAATTCACCCCTCCACTTT | TRBJ1-6 | . | TRBV5-1 | .
CSAILTTNEKLFF | TGCAGTGCCATCCTCACAACTAATGAAAAACTGTTTTTT | TRBJ1-4 | . | TRBV20-1 | .
CSAGQIEAFF | TGCAGCGCGGGACAGATTGAAGCTTTCTTT | TRBJ1-1 | TRBD1 | TRBV29-1 | .
CASSATGQGTSPLHF | TGTGCCAGCAGTGCGACAGGACAGGGAACTTCACCCCTCCACTTT | TRBJ1-6 | TRBD1 | TRBV25-1 | few
CASSTPGHRNTEAFF | TGTGCCAGCAGCACTCCGGGACATAGGAACACTGAAGCTTTCTTT | TRBJ1-1 | . | TRBV7-2 | few
CSVILPLFYEQYF | TGCAGCGTTATCCTACCCTTATTCTACGAGCAGTACTTC | TRBJ2-7 | . | TRBV29-1 | few
CASSSLGQTNYGYTF | TGTGCCAGCAGCTCTCTTGGACAGACTAACTATGGCTACACCTTC | TRBJ1-2 | . | TRBV7-9 | few
CASFWAGLTGELFF | TGTGCCAGCTTCTGGGCAGGGTTGACCGGGGAGCTGTTTTTT | TRBJ2-2 | . | TRBV6-1 | many
CASSSGASNEQFF | TGTGCCAGCAGTAGCGGGGCCTCCAATGAGCAGTTCTTC | TRBJ2-1 | TRBD2 | TRBV12-3/TRBV12-4 | many
CATSRKGLAGTDTQYF | TGTGCCACCAGCAGGAAGGGACTAGCGGGGACAGATACGCAGTATTTT | TRBJ2-3 | TRBD2 | TRBV15 | few
CASSSEIGKNQPQHF | TGTGCCAGTAGCTCAGAAATAGGGAAAAATCAGCCCCAGCATTTT | TRBJ1-5 | . | TRBV19 | .
CASSPGDRVSYEQYF | TGTGCCAGCTCACCAGGGGACAGGGTGAGCTACGAGCAGTACTTC | TRBJ2-7 | TRBD1 | TRBV18 | once
CASRKTGAYEQYF | TGTGCCAGCAGAAAAACAGGGGCCTACGAGCAGTACTTC | TRBJ2-7 | TRBD1 | TRBV12-3/TRBV12-4 | .
CASSEWRQTQETQYF | TGTGCCAGCAGTGAATGGAGGCAGACCCAAGAGACCCAGTACTTC | TRBJ2-5 | . | TRBV2 | few
CAGAWGGSPYNEQFF | TGTGCCGGGGCTTGGGGGGGGTCCCCCTACAATGAGCAGTTCTTC | TRBJ2-1 | TRBD2 | TRBV12-3/TRBV12-4 | many
CASSVNRLAGVHEQYF | TGTGCCAGCAGCGTTAACCGTTTAGCGGGAGTCCACGAGCAGTACTTC | TRBJ2-7 | TRBD2 | TRBV3-1 | .
CASSPNSYNEQFF | TGTGCCAGCAGTCCAAATAGCTACAATGAGCAGTTCTTC | TRBJ2-1 | . | TRBV12-3/TRBV12-4 | many
CASSLVAGVTYNEQFF | TGTGCCAGCAGCTTAGTTGCAGGGGTGACCTACAATGAGCAGTTCTTC | TRBJ2-1 | . | TRBV11-2 | .
CASSYTTGNGYTF | TGTGCCAGCAGTTATACGACAGGGAATGGCTACACCTTC | TRBJ1-2 | TRBD1 | TRBV6-6 | few
CSAKRNTDTQYF | TGCAGTGCAAAGAGGAACACAGATACGCAGTATTTT | TRBJ2-3 | . | TRBV20-1 | few
CASSESHKSDTQYF | TGTGCCAGCAGTGAATCTCACAAGTCAGATACGCAGTATTTT | TRBJ2-3 | . | TRBV25-1 | .
CASSFGAYEQYF | TGCGCCAGCAGCTTTGGAGCCTACGAGCAGTACTTC | TRBJ2-7 | . | TRBV5-1 | many
CAVGLAGGGETQYF | TGTGCCGTGGGACTAGCGGGAGGGGGAGAGACCCAGTACTTC | TRBJ2-5 | TRBD2 | TRBV6-1 | .
CASSTQRVAYNEQFF | TGTGCCAGCAGCACTCAGCGGGTTGCCTACAATGAGCAGTTCTTC | TRBJ2-1 | . | TRBV4-2 | .
CASGLVSGPYSGNTIYF | TGTGCTAGTGGTTTGGTGTCGGGACCGTACTCTGGAAACACCATATATTTT | TRBJ1-3 | . | TRBV12-5 | few
CAWTDRSYEQYF | TGTGCCTGGACTGACCGCTCCTACGAGCAGTACTTC | TRBJ2-7 | . | TRBV30 | .
CASSQDMGTGAQIEKLFF | TGTGCCAGCAGCCAAGACATGGGGACAGGGGCCCAAATTGAAAAACTGTTTTTT | TRBJ1-4 | TRBD1 | TRBV14 | many
CASSYLQVEETQYF | TGTGCCAGCAGTTACTTACAGGTAGAAGAGACCCAGTACTTC | TRBJ2-5 | . | TRBV6-2/TRBV6-3 | .
CASSQEGPPGANVLTF | TGTGCCAGCAGCCAAGAAGGGCCTCCTGGGGCCAACGTCCTGACTTTC | TRBJ2-6 | . | TRBV4-2 | few
CASSSPGTAGGYTF | TGCGCCAGCAGCTCGCCCGGGACGGCTGGTGGCTACACCTTC | TRBJ1-2 | . | TRBV5-1 | .
CASSPLSSGRGEQYF | TGTGCCAGCAGCCCCCTTTCTAGCGGGAGAGGCGAGCAGTACTTC | TRBJ2-7 | TRBD2 | TRBV7-2 | .
CASSSTGTSTGELFF | TGTGCCAGCAGCTCCACCGGGACCTCCACCGGGGAGCTGTTTTTT | TRBJ2-2 | . | TRBV7-2 | many
CASSQAGLAGPYEQYF | TGTGCCAGCAGCCAAGCGGGACTAGCGGGACCCTACGAGCAGTACTTC | TRBJ2-7 | TRBD2 | TRBV3-1 | .
CASSRHDRAAEAFF | TGTGCCAGCAGCCGCCACGACAGGGCTGCTGAAGCTTTCTTT | TRBJ1-1 | TRBD1 | TRBV7-8 | few
CASSYFAYSNQPQHF | TGTGCCAGCAGTTATTTCGCGTATAGCAATCAGCCCCAGCATTTT | TRBJ1-5 | . | TRBV6-2/TRBV6-3 | .
CASSVSTGTHTTNEKLFF | TGTGCCAGCAGCGTATCGACCGGGACACATACAACTAATGAAAAACTGTTTTTT | TRBJ1-4 | . | TRBV9 | many
CSCSVTSSYNEQFF | TGCAGTTGTTCCGTAACTAGCTCCTACAATGAGCAGTTCTTC | TRBJ2-1 | . | TRBV20-1 | few
CASSLNYLETQYF | TGTGCCAGCAGTTTAAATTACCTGGAGACCCAGTACTTC | TRBJ2-5 | . | TRBV12-3/TRBV12-4 | .
CASSQVGGVYNEQFF | TGTGCCAGCAGCCAAGTAGGGGGAGTCTACAATGAGCAGTTCTTC | TRBJ2-1 | . | TRBV3-1 | .